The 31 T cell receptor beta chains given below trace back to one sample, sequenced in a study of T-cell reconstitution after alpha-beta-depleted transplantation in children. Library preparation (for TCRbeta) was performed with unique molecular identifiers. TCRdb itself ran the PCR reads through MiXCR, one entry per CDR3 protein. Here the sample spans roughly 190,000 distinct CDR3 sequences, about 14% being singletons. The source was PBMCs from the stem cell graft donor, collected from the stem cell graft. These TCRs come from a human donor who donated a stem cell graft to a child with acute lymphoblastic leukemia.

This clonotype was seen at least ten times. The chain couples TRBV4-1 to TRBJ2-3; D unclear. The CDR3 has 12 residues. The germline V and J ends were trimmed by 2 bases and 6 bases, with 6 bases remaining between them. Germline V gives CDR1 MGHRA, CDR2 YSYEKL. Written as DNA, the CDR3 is TGCGCCAGCAGCCAACCTCAGGATACGCAGTATTTT. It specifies CASSQPQDTQYF.

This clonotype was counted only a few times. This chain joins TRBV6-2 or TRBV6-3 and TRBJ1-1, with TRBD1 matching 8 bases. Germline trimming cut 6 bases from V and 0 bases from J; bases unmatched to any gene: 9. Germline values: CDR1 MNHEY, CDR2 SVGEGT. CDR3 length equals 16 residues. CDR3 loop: CASRTDRGTMNTEAFF. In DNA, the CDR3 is TGTGCCAGCAGAACCGACAGGGGAACAATGAACACTGAAGCTTTCTTT.

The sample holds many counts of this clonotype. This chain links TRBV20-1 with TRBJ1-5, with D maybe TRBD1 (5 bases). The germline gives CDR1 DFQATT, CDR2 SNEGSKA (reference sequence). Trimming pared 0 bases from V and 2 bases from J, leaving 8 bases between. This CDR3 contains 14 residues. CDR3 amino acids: CSAREKGRNQPQHF. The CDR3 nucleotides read TGCAGTGCTAGAGAGAAGGGGCGCAATCAGCCCCAGCATTTT.

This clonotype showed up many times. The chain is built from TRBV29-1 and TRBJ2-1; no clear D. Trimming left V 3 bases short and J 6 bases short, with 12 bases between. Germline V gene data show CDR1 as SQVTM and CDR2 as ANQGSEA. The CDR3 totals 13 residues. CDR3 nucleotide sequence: TGCAGCGTTGACCCGATCCAGAGCAATGAGCAGTTCTTC. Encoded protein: CSVDPIQSNEQFF.

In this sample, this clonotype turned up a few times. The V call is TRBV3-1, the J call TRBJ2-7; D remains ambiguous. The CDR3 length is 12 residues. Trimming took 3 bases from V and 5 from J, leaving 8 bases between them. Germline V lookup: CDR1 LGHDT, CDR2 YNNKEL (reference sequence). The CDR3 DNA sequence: TGTGCCAGCAGCCAGGTGGAGCACGAGCAGTACTTC. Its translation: CASSQVEHEQYF.

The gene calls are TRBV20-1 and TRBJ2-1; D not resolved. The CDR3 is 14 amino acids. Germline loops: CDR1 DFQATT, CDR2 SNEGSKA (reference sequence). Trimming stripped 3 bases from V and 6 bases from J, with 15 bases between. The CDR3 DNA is TGCAGTGCTAGTAGAGTCTGGGGTCCCAATGAGCAGTTCTTC. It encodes CSASRVWGPNEQFF.

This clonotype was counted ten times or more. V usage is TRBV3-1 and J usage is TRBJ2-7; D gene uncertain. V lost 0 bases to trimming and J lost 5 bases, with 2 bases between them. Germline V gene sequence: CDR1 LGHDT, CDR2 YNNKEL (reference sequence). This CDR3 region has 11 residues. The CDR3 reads CASSQDHEQYF. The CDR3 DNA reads TGTGCCAGCAGCCAAGATCACGAGCAGTACTTC.

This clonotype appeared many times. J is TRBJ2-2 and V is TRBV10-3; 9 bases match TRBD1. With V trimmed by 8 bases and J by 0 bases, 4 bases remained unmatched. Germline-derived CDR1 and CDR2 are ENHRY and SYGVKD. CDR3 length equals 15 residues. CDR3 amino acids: CAILGQGTNTGELFF. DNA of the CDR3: TGTGCCATCTTAGGACAGGGGACGAACACCGGGGAGCTGTTTTTT.

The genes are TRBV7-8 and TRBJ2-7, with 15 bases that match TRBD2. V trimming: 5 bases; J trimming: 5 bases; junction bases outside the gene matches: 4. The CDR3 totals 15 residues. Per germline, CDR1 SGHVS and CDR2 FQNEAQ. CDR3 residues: CASSRTSGRVNEQYF. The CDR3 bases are TGTGCCAGCAGCCGGACTAGCGGGAGGGTTAACGAGCAGTACTTC.

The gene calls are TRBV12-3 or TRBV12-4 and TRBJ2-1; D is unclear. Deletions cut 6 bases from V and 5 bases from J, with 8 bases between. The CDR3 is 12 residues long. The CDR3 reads CASRKRDNEQFF. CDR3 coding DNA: TGTGCCAGCAGAAAAAGGGACAATGAGCAGTTCTTC.

CDR3 sequence (DNA): TGTGCCTGGACGCAGGGTGTAGGAACCGGGGAGCTGTTTTTT. Translating it yields CAWTQGVGTGELFF. V gene TRBV30 combines with J gene TRBJ2-2; D is possibly TRBD1 (5 bases). The CDR3 length is 14 residues. Trimming left V 4 bases short and J 5 bases short, with 14 bases between. CDR1 is GTSNPN and CDR2 is SVGIG in the germline V gene (reference sequence).

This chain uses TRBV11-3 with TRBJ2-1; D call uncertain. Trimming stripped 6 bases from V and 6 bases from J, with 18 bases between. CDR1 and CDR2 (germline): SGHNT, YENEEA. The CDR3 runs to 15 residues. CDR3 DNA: TGTGCCAGCAGTCCAAGCCCCGACTTATTCAATGAGCAGTTCTTC. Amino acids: CASSPSPDLFNEQFF.

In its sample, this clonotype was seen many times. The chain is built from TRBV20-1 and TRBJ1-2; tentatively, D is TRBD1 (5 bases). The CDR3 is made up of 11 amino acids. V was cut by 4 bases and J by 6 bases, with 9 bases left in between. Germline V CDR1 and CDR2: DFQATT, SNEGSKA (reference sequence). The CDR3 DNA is TGCAGTGCTACAGGGTCCGATGGCTACACCTTC. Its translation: CSATGSDGYTF.

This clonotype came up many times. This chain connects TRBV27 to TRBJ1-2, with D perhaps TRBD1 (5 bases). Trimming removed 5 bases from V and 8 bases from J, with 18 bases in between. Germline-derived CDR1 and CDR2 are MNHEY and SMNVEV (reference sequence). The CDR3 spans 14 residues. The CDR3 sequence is CASSNGRGQGGYTF. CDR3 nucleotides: TGTGCCAGCAGTAATGGTAGGGGTCAAGGAGGCTACACCTTC.

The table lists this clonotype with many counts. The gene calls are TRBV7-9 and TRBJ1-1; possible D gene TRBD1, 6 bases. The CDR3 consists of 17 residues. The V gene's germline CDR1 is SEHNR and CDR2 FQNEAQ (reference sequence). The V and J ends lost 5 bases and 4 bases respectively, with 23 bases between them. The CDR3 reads CASSTPFGGGAVTEAFF. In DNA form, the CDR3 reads TGTGCCAGCAGCACCCCTTTTGGAGGGGGGGCGGTCACTGAAGCTTTCTTT.

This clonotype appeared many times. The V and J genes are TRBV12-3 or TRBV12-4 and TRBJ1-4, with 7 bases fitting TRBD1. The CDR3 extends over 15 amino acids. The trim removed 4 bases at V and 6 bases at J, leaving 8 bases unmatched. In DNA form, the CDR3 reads TGTGCCAGCAGTTCACGGACAGGTTTAGATGAAAAACTGTTTTTT. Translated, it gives CASSSRTGLDEKLFF.

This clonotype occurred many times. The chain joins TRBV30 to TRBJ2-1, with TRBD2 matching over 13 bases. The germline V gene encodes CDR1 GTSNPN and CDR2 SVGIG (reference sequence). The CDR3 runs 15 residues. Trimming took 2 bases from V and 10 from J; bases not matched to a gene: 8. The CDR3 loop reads CAWSSTSGRMGEQFF. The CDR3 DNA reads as TGTGCCTGGAGTTCGACTAGCGGGAGGATGGGCGAGCAGTTCTTC.

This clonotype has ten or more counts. The DNA for the CDR3 is TGCGCCAGCAGGGGGGACTTGACAGAGACCCAGTACTTC. Protein: CASRGDLTETQYF. The chain links TRBV10-2 to TRBJ2-5; weak D call: TRBD2 (6 bases). CDR1 and CDR2 (germline): WSHSY, SAAADI. CDR3 length: 13 residues. The V and J ends lost 6 bases and 4 bases respectively, with 12 bases between them.

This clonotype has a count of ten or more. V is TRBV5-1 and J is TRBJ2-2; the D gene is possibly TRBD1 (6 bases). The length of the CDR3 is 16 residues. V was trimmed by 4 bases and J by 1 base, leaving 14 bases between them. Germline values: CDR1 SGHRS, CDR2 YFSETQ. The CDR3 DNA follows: TGCGCCAGCAGCCTGGGACACCTTCTGAACACCGGGGAGCTGTTTTTT. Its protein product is CASSLGHLLNTGELFF.

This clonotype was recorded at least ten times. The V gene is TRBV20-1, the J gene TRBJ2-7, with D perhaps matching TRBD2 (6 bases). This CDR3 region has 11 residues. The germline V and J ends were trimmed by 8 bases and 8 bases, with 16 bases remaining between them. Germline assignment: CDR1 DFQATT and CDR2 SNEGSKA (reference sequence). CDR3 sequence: CSPFSGGKQYF. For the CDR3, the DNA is TGCAGTCCTTTTTCCGGGGGTAAGCAGTACTTC.

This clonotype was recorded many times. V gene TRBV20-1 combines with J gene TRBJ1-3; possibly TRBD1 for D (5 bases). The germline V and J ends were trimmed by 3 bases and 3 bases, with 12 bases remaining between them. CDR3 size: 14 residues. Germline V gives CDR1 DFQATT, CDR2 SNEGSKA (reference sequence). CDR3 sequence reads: CSASSPRDGNTIYF. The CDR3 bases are TGCAGTGCTAGCAGCCCCAGGGATGGAAACACCATATATTTT.

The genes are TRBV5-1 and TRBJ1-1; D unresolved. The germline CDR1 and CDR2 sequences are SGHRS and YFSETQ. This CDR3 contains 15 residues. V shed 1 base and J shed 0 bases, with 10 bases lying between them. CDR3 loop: CASSLSPAVNTEAFF. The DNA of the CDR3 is TGCGCCAGCAGCTTGAGTCCTGCCGTGAACACTGAAGCTTTCTTT.

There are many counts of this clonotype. CDR3 in amino acids: CASGRREGVLFF. Written as DNA, the CDR3 is TGTGCCAGCGGAAGGCGCGAAGGTGTACTGTTTTTT. The chain employs TRBV6-5 and TRBJ1-4; D remains unclear. Looked up from germline, CDR1 is MNHEY and CDR2 is SVGAGI. V lost 8 bases, J lost 13 bases, and 17 bases lay in between. The CDR3 runs 12 residues.

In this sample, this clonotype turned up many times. CDR3 nucleotides: TGTGCCAGCACCACCCGAAGGGCTCAGCGGGGTACTTACAATGAGCAGTTCTTC. This sequence encodes CASTTRRAQRGTYNEQFF. The chain recombines TRBV12-3 or TRBV12-4 with TRBJ2-1, with 7 bases fitting TRBD2. The CDR3 totals 18 residues. The ends lost 7 bases at V and 4 bases at J; junction bases unmatched: 19.

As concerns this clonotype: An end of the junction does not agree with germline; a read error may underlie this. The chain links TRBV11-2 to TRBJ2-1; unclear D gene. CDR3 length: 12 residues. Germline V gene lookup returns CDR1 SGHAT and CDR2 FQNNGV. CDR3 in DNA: TGTGCCAGCAGCCATCTCAGGTTGGGCTTGCTCTTC. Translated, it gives CASSHLRLGLLF.

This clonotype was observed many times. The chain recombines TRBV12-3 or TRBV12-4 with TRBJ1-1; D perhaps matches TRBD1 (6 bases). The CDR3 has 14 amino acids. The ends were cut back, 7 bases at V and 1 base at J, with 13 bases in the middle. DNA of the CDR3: TGTGCCAGCAATGGACGGACAGCGAACACTGAAGCTTTCTTT. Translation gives CASNGRTANTEAFF.

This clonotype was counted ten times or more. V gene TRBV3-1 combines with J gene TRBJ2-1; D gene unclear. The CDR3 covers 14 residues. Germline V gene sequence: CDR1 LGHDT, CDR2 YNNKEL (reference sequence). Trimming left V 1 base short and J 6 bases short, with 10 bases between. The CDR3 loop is CASSQALSPNEQFF. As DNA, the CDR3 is TGTGCCAGCAGCCAAGCACTGTCTCCCAATGAGCAGTTCTTC.

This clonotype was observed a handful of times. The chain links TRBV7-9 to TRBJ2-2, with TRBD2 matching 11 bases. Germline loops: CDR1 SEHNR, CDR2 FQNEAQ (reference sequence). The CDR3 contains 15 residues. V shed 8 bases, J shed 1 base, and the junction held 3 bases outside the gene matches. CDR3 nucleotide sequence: TGTGCCAGCCTAGCGGGAGGCCGGAACACCGGGGAGCTGTTTTTT. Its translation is CASLAGGRNTGELFF.

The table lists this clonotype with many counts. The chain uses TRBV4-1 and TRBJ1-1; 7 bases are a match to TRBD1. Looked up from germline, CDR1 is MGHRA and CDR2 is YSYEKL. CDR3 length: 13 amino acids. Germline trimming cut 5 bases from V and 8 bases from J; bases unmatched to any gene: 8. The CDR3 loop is CASSARGVLEAFF. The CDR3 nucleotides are TGCGCCAGCAGCGCCAGGGGGGTTCTAGAAGCTTTCTTT.

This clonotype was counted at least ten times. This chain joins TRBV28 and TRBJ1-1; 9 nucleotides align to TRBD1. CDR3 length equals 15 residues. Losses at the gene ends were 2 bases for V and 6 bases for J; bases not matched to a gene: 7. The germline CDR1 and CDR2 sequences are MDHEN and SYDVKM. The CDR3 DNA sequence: TGTGCCAGCAGTTTAGGGGGGACAGGGACCCCTGAAGCTTTCTTT. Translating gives CASSLGGTGTPEAFF.

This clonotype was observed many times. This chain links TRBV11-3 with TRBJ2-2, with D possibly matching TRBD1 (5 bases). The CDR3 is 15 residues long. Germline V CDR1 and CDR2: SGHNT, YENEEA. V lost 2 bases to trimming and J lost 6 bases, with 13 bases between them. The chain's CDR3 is CASSLILGLPGELFF. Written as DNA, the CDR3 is TGTGCCAGCAGCTTAATTTTGGGGCTCCCCGGGGAGCTGTTTTTT.